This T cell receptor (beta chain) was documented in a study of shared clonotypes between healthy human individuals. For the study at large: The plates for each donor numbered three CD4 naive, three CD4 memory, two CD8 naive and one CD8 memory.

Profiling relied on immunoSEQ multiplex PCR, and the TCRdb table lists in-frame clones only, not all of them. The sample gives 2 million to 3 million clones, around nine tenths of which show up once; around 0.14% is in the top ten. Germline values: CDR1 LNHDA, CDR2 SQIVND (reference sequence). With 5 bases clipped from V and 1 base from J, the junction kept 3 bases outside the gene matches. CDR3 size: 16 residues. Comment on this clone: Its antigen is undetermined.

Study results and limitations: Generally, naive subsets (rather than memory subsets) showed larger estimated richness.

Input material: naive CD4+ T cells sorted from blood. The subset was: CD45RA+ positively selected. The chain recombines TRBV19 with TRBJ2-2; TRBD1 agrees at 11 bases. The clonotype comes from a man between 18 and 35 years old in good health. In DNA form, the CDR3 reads TGTGCCAGTAGTCTCGGGACAGGGGGGAACACCGGGGAGCTGTTTTTT. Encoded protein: CASSLGTGGNTGELFF.